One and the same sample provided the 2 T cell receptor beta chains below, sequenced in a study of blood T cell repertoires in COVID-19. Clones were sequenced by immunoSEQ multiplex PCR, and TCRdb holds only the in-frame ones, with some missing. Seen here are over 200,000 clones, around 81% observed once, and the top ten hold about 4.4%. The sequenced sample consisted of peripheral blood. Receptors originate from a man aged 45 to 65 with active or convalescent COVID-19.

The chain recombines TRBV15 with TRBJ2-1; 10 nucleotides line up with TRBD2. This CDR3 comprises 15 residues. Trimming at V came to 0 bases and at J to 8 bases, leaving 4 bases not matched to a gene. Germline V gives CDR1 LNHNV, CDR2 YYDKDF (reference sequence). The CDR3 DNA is TGTGCCACCAGCAGAGAAGCGGGGGGGCGGGATGAGCAGTTCTTC. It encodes CATSREAGGRDEQFF.

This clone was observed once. As DNA, the CDR3 is TGCGCCAGCAGCTTGATGGGCAGCTCGGGGGAGCAGTACTTC. This sequence encodes CASSLMGSSGEQYF. V is TRBV5-1 and J is TRBJ2-7, with D tentatively TRBD2 (5 bases). Looked up from germline, CDR1 is SGHRS and CDR2 is YFSETQ. The CDR3 consists of 14 residues. The V end lost 1 base, the J end lost 7 bases, and 15 bases lay between the germline ends.